Shown below are 19 T cell receptor beta chains from a single sample sequenced in a study of chemoradiotherapy in HPV16-positive cancers. TCRdb's table, derived via immunoSEQ multiplex PCR, lists solely in-frame clones and lacks some. There are some 30,000 clones in the sample; about 80% occur only once, and around 5.1% lies in the top ten. The sequencing here drew on blood, taken from a patient who underwent chemoradiotherapy. All receptors come from a human donor with HPV-associated anogenital cancer.

This clone has just one count. CDR3 DNA sequence: TGTGCCAGCAGCTCCGGGACTAGGAGAGAGCAGTTCTTC. Translating gives CASSSGTRREQFF. V gene TRBV2 combines with J gene TRBJ2-1; 8 bases fit TRBD2. CDR1 and CDR2 from the germline V gene are SNHLY and FYNNEI. V lost 6 bases, J lost 10 bases, and 8 bases stayed unmatched. The length of the CDR3 is 13 residues.

The rearrangement links TRBV7-9 to TRBJ1-6; unclear D gene. V was clipped by 2 bases and J by 5 bases, with 7 bases between them. CDR1 SEHNR and CDR2 FQNEAQ come from the germline V gene (reference sequence). This CDR3 comprises 14 residues. CDR3 DNA sequence: TGTGCCAGCAGCTTATTAGGGAATAATTCACCCCTCCACTTT. Translating it yields CASSLLGNNSPLHF. Based on the CDR3 plus reference TRBV7-9 and TRBJ1-6, the full variable domain is DTGVSQNPRHKITKRGQNVTFRCDPISEHNRLYWYRQTLGQGPEFLTYFQNEAQLEKSRLLSDRFSAERPKGSFSTLEIQRTEQGDSAMYLCASSLLGNNSPLHFGNGTRLTVT.

The chain carries TRBV7-2 and TRBJ1-6; perhaps TRBD1 as D (5 bases). This CDR3 is 17 amino acids long. Trimming stripped 3 bases from V and 6 bases from J, with 18 bases between. CDR1 is SGHTA, CDR2 FQGNSA, per germline. This CDR3 is CASSFTRGRYGNSPLHF. The CDR3 nucleotides read TGTGCCAGCAGCTTCACCCGGGGCCGGTACGGTAATTCACCCCTCCACTTT.

The chain couples TRBV2 to TRBJ2-1, with 12 positions matching TRBD2. V gave up 6 bases and J gave up 7 bases; unmatched junction bases: 7. CDR1 is SNHLY, CDR2 FYNNEI, per germline. This CDR3 is built from 15 residues. This CDR3 is CASRSSGGAGNEQFF. The CDR3 DNA is TGTGCCAGCAGATCTAGCGGGGGGGCGGGTAATGAGCAGTTCTTC.

V is TRBV25-1 and J is TRBJ2-7; TRBD2 is a possible D gene (6 bases). Between the trimmed V and J ends, which lost 2 bases and 12 bases, there was a span of 17 bases. The CDR3 loop spans 13 amino acids. Germline values: CDR1 MGHDK, CDR2 SYGVNS. This chain's CDR3 is CASSEGGGRVAYF. CDR3 DNA sequence: TGTGCCAGCAGTGAAGGGGGAGGAAGGGTTGCGTACTTC.

The J gene is TRBJ2-5, the V gene TRBV4-1; 12 bases fit TRBD2. CDR3 length: 17 residues. Germline V CDR1 and CDR2: MGHRA, YSYEKL. After removal of 2 bases from V and 5 bases from J, the junction contained 9 bases not matched to a gene. CDR3: CASSQLTAGTSGETQYF. The CDR3 region has the DNA TGCGCCAGCAGCCAACTCACCGCCGGGACTAGCGGGGAGACCCAGTACTTC.

The chain combines TRBV11-2 with TRBJ2-2; the match to TRBD1 covers 10 bases. Trimming removed 3 bases from V and 5 bases from J; junction bases left unmatched: 12. Germline CDR1 SGHAT, CDR2 FQNNGV. The CDR3 length is 18 residues. This CDR3 reads CASSFPGQGKLLTGELFF. CDR3 nucleotides: TGTGCCAGCAGCTTCCCGGGACAGGGGAAGTTGTTAACCGGGGAGCTGTTTTTT.

This rearrangement joins TRBV7-9 to TRBJ2-7; D not resolved. The CDR3 length is 12 residues. V was pared by 4 bases and J by 7 bases, with 11 bases between. The germline V gene encodes CDR1 SEHNR and CDR2 FQNEAQ (reference sequence). This chain's CDR3 is CASSSDTEEQYF. In DNA form, the CDR3 reads TGTGCCAGCAGCTCTGACACGGAAGAGCAGTACTTC.

V and J are TRBV6-1 and TRBJ2-5; the match to TRBD2 covers 13 bases. The trim removed 8 bases at V and 0 bases at J, leaving 3 bases unmatched. Germline CDR1 MNHNS, CDR2 SASEGT. There are 15 residues in the CDR3. In nucleotides, the CDR3 is TGTGCCAGCGATACTAGCGGGGGGGACCAAGAGACCCAGTACTTC. Residues: CASDTSGGDQETQYF.

J is TRBJ2-7 and V is TRBV5-6, with TRBD1 matching over 8 bases. The CDR3 totals 14 residues. Unmatched junction bases numbered 9, after V lost 3 bases and J lost 7 bases. The germline V gene has CDR1 SGHDT and CDR2 YYEEEE. The CDR3 loop reads CASSYGQGGGEQYF. The CDR3 nucleotides read TGTGCCAGCAGCTACGGACAGGGTGGTGGGGAGCAGTACTTC.

This clone was detected only once. The chain has TRBV6-5 and TRBJ1-2; weak D call: TRBD1 (5 bases). CDR3 length: 14 residues. The germline V gene has CDR1 MNHEY and CDR2 SVGAGI. Trimming stripped 4 bases from V and 4 bases from J, with 13 bases between. CDR3 nucleotides: TGTGCCAGCAGTTGGGATATGACAGCCTATGGCTACACCTTC. This codes for CASSWDMTAYGYTF.

The gene calls are TRBV7-2 and TRBJ2-5, with 15 nucleotides matching TRBD2. The CDR3 spans 17 residues. With 5 bases clipped from V and 4 bases from J, the junction kept 8 bases outside the gene matches. Germline V lookup: CDR1 SGHTA, CDR2 FQGNSA. The CDR3 nucleotides are TGTGCCAGCAGCCCCGGGACTAGCGGGGGGTTCCTAGAGACCCAGTACTTC. Translating it yields CASSPGTSGGFLETQYF.

The chain is built from TRBV5-1 and TRBJ2-1; 8 bases map to TRBD2. This CDR3 contains 16 residues. Germline loops: CDR1 SGHRS, CDR2 YFSETQ. The V segment lost 4 bases and the J segment 0 bases; nucleotides outside the gene matches: 6. CDR3 sequence reads: CASSRERGSSYNEQFF. In nucleotides, the CDR3 is TGCGCCAGCAGCAGAGAGCGGGGGAGCTCCTACAATGAGCAGTTCTTC.

The chain links TRBV6-5 to TRBJ1-1; the D is unclear. The CDR3 covers 13 residues. Germline V gene data show CDR1 as MNHEY and CDR2 as SVGAGI. V lost 2 bases and J lost 0, with 4 bases in between. CDR3 nucleotide sequence: TGTGCCAGCAGTTACGAGATGAACACTGAAGCTTTCTTT. It encodes CASSYEMNTEAFF.

The count of this clone is one. The CDR3 loop reads CASRTCGGAYSNQPQHF. The CDR3 nucleotides are TGTGCCAGCAGAACCTGCGGGGGGGCCTATAGCAATCAGCCCCAGCATTTT. The chain couples TRBV21-1 to TRBJ1-5. TRBV21-1 is a pseudogene segment. The CDR3 runs to 17 residues.

In its sample, this clone was seen a few times. The chain has TRBV6-1 and TRBJ2-7; TRBD2 matches 8 bases. Germline V CDR1 and CDR2: MNHNS, SASEGT. V lost 0 bases and J lost 0; bases outside the gene matches: 4. The CDR3 runs to 16 residues. CDR3 loop: CASSEAGGAFSYEQYF. Here the CDR3 DNA reads TGTGCCAGCAGTGAAGCCGGGGGGGCTTTCTCCTACGAGCAGTACTTC.

The V call is TRBV6-4, the J call TRBJ1-1; the D is unclear. Germline loops: CDR1 MRHNA, CDR2 SNTAGT. The CDR3 consists of 14 residues. V lost 0 bases, J lost 4 bases, and 9 bases lay in between. CDR3 region: CASSDSSRGTEAFF. The DNA for the CDR3 is TGTGCCAGCAGTGACTCCTCCCGGGGCACTGAAGCTTTCTTT.

This chain joins TRBV6-4 and TRBJ1-2, with D perhaps TRBD1 (6 bases). The CDR3 is 15 residues long. Germline V gives CDR1 MRHNA, CDR2 SNTAGT. V was pared by 3 bases and J by 6 bases, with 17 bases between. CDR3 loop: CASSDTPQGLDGYTF. The CDR3 DNA reads as TGTGCCAGCAGTGATACCCCGCAGGGGTTGGATGGCTACACCTTC.

The rearrangement uses TRBV6-1 and TRBJ2-2; D remains ambiguous. The CDR3 sequence is 14 residues long. Germline loops: CDR1 MNHNS, CDR2 SASEGT. The V gene lost 6 bases and the J gene lost 0 bases, with 8 bases spanning the gap. CDR3 loop: CASRRVTNTGELFF. The CDR3 coding sequence is TGTGCCAGCAGACGGGTTACGAACACCGGGGAGCTGTTTTTT.